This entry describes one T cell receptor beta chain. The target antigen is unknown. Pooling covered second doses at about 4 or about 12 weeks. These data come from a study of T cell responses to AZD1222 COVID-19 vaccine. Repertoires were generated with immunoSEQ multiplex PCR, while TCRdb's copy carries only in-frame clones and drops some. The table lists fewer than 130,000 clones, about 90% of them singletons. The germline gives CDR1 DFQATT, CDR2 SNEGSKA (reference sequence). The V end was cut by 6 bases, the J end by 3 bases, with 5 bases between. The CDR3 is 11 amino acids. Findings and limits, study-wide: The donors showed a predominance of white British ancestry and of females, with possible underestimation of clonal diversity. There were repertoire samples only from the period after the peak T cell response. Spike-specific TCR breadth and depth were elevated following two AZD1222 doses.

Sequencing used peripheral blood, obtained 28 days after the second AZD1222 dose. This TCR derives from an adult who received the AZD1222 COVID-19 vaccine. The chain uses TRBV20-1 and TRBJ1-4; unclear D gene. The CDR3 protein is CSALSNEKLFF. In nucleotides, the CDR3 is TGCAGTGCGCTGTCTAATGAAAAACTGTTTTTT.